This passage covers 24 T cell receptor beta chains from one sample sequenced in a study of shared clonotypes between healthy human individuals. Here immunoSEQ multiplex PCR was the method, and the copy in TCRdb shows in-frame clones only, minus some. In the table there are about 990,000 clones, around three quarters of which are singletons. Sequencing was performed on memory CD4+ T cells from PBMCs. Subset reported: CD45RA-negative fraction. These TCRs come from a man between 18 and 29 years old in good health. Some clones in this sample may be carry-over from other donors' samples.

The gene calls are TRBV11-2 and TRBJ2-7; no clear D. CDR1 and CDR2 from the germline V gene are SGHAT and FQNNGV. The CDR3 contains 17 residues. The V gene lost 1 base and the J gene lost 1 base, with 17 bases spanning the gap. The CDR3, as DNA: TGTGCCAGCAGCTTAGTGGCAGCTGCCATTCCTTCCTACGAGCAGTACTTC. Translated, it gives CASSLVAAAIPSYEQYF.

The CDR3 loop is CASSLRAGTQNSYEQYF. CDR3 bases: TGTGCCAGCAGCTTACGAGCGGGGACACAGAACTCCTACGAGCAGTACTTC. This chain joins TRBV7-9 and TRBJ2-7, with TRBD2 as a possible D gene (7 bases). The CDR3 contains 17 residues. Germline V gene sequence: CDR1 SEHNR, CDR2 FQNEAQ (reference sequence). V was cut by 2 bases and J by 0 bases, with 17 bases left in between. Using reference TRBV7-9 and TRBJ2-7 for the parts outside the CDR3, the full variable domain is DTGVSQNPRHKITKRGQNVTFRCDPISEHNRLYWYRQTLGQGPEFLTYFQNEAQLEKSRLLSDRFSAERPKGSFSTLEIQRTEQGDSAMYLCASSLRAGTQNSYEQYFGPGTRLTVT.

The chain couples TRBV10-3 to TRBJ2-7; 9 positions agree with TRBD2. J was trimmed by 5 bases and V by 7 bases; bases with no gene match: 6. The CDR3 runs 13 residues. Germline-derived CDR1 and CDR2 are ENHRY and SYGVKD. The CDR3 loop reads CAITVAGENEQYF. CDR3 nucleotide sequence: TGTGCCATCACCGTAGCGGGAGAAAACGAGCAGTACTTC.

V is TRBV28 and J is TRBJ2-1; D is unclear. The CDR3 has 16 residues. Trimming took off 2 bases at V and 7 bases at J, with 18 bases between the two ends. In germline, CDR1 is MDHEN, CDR2 SYDVKM. The CDR3 DNA is TGTGCCAGCAGTTTAATCCGACTGACCTCTGGTAATGAGCAGTTCTTC. It yields the protein CASSLIRLTSGNEQFF.

This chain uses TRBV11-3 with TRBJ1-4, with a possible D match to TRBD1 (5 bases). CDR1 and CDR2 (germline): SGHNT, YENEEA. The CDR3 runs 19 residues. V was trimmed by 2 bases and J by 2 bases, leaving 21 bases between them. CDR3 protein: CASSLLRWDGTLTNEKLFF. The CDR3 nucleotides read TGTGCCAGCAGCTTATTACGATGGGACGGAACCCTCACTAATGAAAAACTGTTTTTT.

As to this clone: A junction boundary mismatches the germline segment, possibly from a read error. This sequence joins TRBV29-1 and TRBJ1-1, with D uncertain. Germline V lookup: CDR1 SQVTM, CDR2 ANQGSEA. This CDR3 has 12 residues. The CDR3 DNA reads as TGCAGCGTTGGTTTCAGCCGCACTGAGGCTTTCTTT. Translated, it gives CSVGFSRTEAFF.

This clone was recorded at least ten times. Distinct nucleotide sequences in the sample also encode this CDR3. The V call is TRBV18, the J call TRBJ1-1; TRBD1 aligns across 8 bases. The V gene end was trimmed by 2 bases and the J gene end by 3 bases; junction bases not matched to a gene: 2. There are 14 residues in the CDR3. CDR1 and CDR2 (germline): KGHSH, LQKENI. The CDR3 here is CASSPAGGDTEAFF. The CDR3 coding sequence is TGTGCCAGCTCACCAGCAGGGGGCGACACTGAAGCTTTCTTT.

This clone was detected ten times or more. In the same sample, other DNA sequences code for this CDR3. J is TRBJ1-1 and V is TRBV11-3; D ambiguous. The CDR3 is 14 residues long. The germline V and J ends were trimmed by 1 base and 6 bases, with 12 bases remaining between them. The germline gives CDR1 SGHNT, CDR2 YENEEA. In nucleotides, the CDR3 is TGTGCCAGCAGCTTAGGCGGGGAGTTGGCTGAAGCTTTCTTT. This gives the protein CASSLGGELAEAFF. The variable domain in full, completed from reference TRBV11-3 and TRBJ1-1, reads EAGVVQSPRYKIIEKKQPVAFWCNPISGHNTLYWYLQNLGQGPELLIRYENEEAVDDSQLPKDRFSAERLKGVDSTLKIQPAELGDSAVYLCASSLGGELAEAFFGQGTRLTVV.

J is TRBJ1-1 and V is TRBV19; D might be TRBD1 (6 bases). The CDR3 consists of 14 residues. Germline V lookup: CDR1 LNHDA, CDR2 SQIVND (reference sequence). Trimming took off 5 bases at V and 8 bases at J, with 18 bases between the two ends. The CDR3 DNA reads as TGTGCCAGTAGTGAGGGAGGACGGAGGGGGGAAGCTTTCTTT. Protein: CASSEGGRRGEAFF.

This clone was seen once. This chain links TRBV29-1 with TRBJ2-1; 9 positions agree with TRBD2. J was trimmed by 10 bases and V by 3 bases; bases with no gene match: 10. The CDR3 contains 14 residues. Germline lookup yields CDR1 SQVTM and CDR2 ANQGSEA. CDR3 region: CSVETGLARPEQFF. The CDR3 coding sequence is TGCAGCGTTGAGACGGGACTAGCTCGGCCCGAGCAGTTCTTC.

The chain employs TRBV7-9 and TRBJ1-5; TRBD1 agrees at 9 bases. CDR3 length: 14 amino acids. Trimming took 5 bases from V and 7 from J; bases not matched to a gene: 6. Germline V gene sequence: CDR1 SEHNR, CDR2 FQNEAQ (reference sequence). In DNA form, the CDR3 reads TGTGCCAGCAGCCGATGGGACAGGGAGCAGCCCCAGCATTTT. Protein: CASSRWDREQPQHF. The whole variable domain, filled in from reference TRBV7-9 and TRBJ1-5, reads DTGVSQNPRHKITKRGQNVTFRCDPISEHNRLYWYRQTLGQGPEFLTYFQNEAQLEKSRLLSDRFSAERPKGSFSTLEIQRTEQGDSAMYLCASSRWDREQPQHFGDGTRLSIL.

This chain joins TRBV4-1 and TRBJ2-7; a possible D gene is TRBD2 (6 bases). Germline values: CDR1 MGHRA, CDR2 YSYEKL. Trimming stripped 5 bases from V and 2 bases from J, with 16 bases between. This CDR3 has 15 residues. Here the CDR3 reads CASSAQSWRAYEQYF. CDR3 DNA sequence: TGCGCCAGCAGCGCGCAAAGTTGGAGGGCCTACGAGCAGTACTTC.

On this clone: Other DNA sequences in the same sample also yield this CDR3. CDR3 loop: CASSPRTGGNTEAFF. The CDR3 DNA reads TGCGCCAGCAGCCCCCGGACAGGGGGCAACACTGAAGCTTTCTTT. This rearrangement joins TRBV5-1 to TRBJ1-1; 11 positions match TRBD1. V shed 4 bases and J 2 bases; nucleotides not matched to a gene: 4. The germline V gene encodes CDR1 SGHRS and CDR2 YFSETQ. The CDR3 sequence is 15 residues long.

This sequence joins TRBV18 and TRBJ1-1; D gene unclear. V lost 4 bases and J lost 1, with 7 bases in between. Germline-derived CDR1 and CDR2 are KGHSH and LQKENI. The CDR3 length is 13 residues. CDR3 sequence (DNA): TGTGCCAGCTCACAAATTGAGAACACTGAAGCTTTCTTT. This translates into CASSQIENTEAFF.

This CDR3 reads CASSVSAGSPNEQFF. CDR3 sequence (DNA): TGTGCCAGCAGCGTATCAGCGGGATCCCCCAATGAGCAGTTCTTC. The chain has TRBV9 and TRBJ2-1; 7 positions match TRBD2. Germline V gene sequence: CDR1 SGDLS, CDR2 YYNGEE. This CDR3 has 15 amino acids. The V and J ends lost 1 base and 6 bases, in that order; junction bases with no gene match: 7.

This chain connects TRBV5-6 to TRBJ2-3, with 7 bases that match TRBD2. V lost 2 bases, J lost 0 bases, and 3 bases stayed unmatched. In germline, CDR1 is SGHDT, CDR2 YYEEEE. The CDR3 covers 15 residues. The CDR3, as DNA: TGTGCCAGCAGCTTTCGTAGCGGGAGCACAGATACGCAGTATTTT. Translating gives CASSFRSGSTDTQYF.

This chain links TRBV19 with TRBJ1-5; TRBD1 matches at 7 bases. The trim removed 7 bases at V and 2 bases at J, leaving 2 bases unmatched. This CDR3 is 13 amino acids long. Germline V CDR1 and CDR2: LNHDA, SQIVND (reference sequence). DNA for the CDR3: TGTGCCAGTAATGACAGGGGCAATCAGCCCCAGCATTTT. Translating it yields CASNDRGNQPQHF.

This clone appeared a few times. V is TRBV5-1 and J is TRBJ1-2, with a weak D call TRBD1 (5 bases). V lost 0 bases to trimming and J lost 6 bases, with 12 bases between them. This CDR3 has 14 amino acids. The germline V gene has CDR1 SGHRS and CDR2 YFSETQ. CDR3 sequence (DNA): TGCGCCAGCAGCTTGGCGGGCAGGGTACATGGCTACACCTTC. Encoded protein: CASSLAGRVHGYTF.

This rearrangement joins TRBV11-2 to TRBJ1-4, with D unclear. With 2 bases removed from V and 1 base from J, the gap between germline ends came to 5 bases. CDR1 is SGHAT and CDR2 is FQNNGV in the germline V gene. CDR3 length: 14 residues. CDR3 protein: CASSLLITNEKLFF. The CDR3 region has the DNA TGTGCCAGCAGCTTACTCATAACTAATGAAAAACTGTTTTTT.

V usage is TRBV18 and J usage is TRBJ2-1; 8 bases are shared with TRBD1. The CDR3 is made up of 14 amino acids. With 8 bases clipped from V and 7 bases from J, the junction kept 10 bases outside the gene matches. Germline CDR1 KGHSH, CDR2 LQKENI. The CDR3 protein is CASPRQGTQNEQFF. The CDR3 region has the DNA TGTGCCAGCCCGCGACAGGGGACCCAGAATGAGCAGTTCTTC.

V is TRBV5-1 and J is TRBJ2-2; 9 positions agree with TRBD2. The junction had 10 bases not matched to a gene; V was cut back by 0 bases and J by 4 bases. CDR1 and CDR2 from the germline V gene are SGHRS and YFSETQ. The CDR3 spans 18 residues. CDR3 nucleotide sequence: TGCGCCAGCAGCTTGGCCGGTGGTAGCGGGAGTTTCACCGGGGAGCTGTTTTTT. Encoded protein: CASSLAGGSGSFTGELFF.

The chain has TRBV5-1 and TRBJ2-3; 10 nucleotides align to TRBD2. The germline V gene encodes CDR1 SGHRS and CDR2 YFSETQ. V shed 3 bases and J 4 bases; nucleotides not matched to a gene: 5. The CDR3 runs to 15 residues. The CDR3 sequence: CASSSSGSGADTQYF. The CDR3 region has the DNA TGCGCCAGCAGCTCTAGCGGGAGTGGGGCAGATACGCAGTATTTT.

This clone appeared a few times. The chain combines TRBV7-9 with TRBJ1-2; D unclear. The CDR3 length is 13 residues. V shed 3 bases and J shed 4 bases, with 9 bases lying between them. The germline gives CDR1 SEHNR, CDR2 FQNEAQ (reference sequence). DNA of the CDR3: TGTGCCAGCAGCTTCAACAGAGCCTATGGCTACACCTTC. It translates to CASSFNRAYGYTF.

The rearrangement uses TRBV2 and TRBJ1-1, with TRBD1 matching over 9 bases. The CDR3 consists of 17 residues. Germline-derived CDR1 and CDR2 are SNHLY and FYNNEI. Germline trimming cut 6 bases from V and 4 bases from J; bases unmatched to any gene: 15. CDR3 in DNA: TGTGCCAGCAGACCGCCGGGACAGGGTTGGTTTGGCACTGAAGCTTTCTTT. This codes for CASRPPGQGWFGTEAFF.